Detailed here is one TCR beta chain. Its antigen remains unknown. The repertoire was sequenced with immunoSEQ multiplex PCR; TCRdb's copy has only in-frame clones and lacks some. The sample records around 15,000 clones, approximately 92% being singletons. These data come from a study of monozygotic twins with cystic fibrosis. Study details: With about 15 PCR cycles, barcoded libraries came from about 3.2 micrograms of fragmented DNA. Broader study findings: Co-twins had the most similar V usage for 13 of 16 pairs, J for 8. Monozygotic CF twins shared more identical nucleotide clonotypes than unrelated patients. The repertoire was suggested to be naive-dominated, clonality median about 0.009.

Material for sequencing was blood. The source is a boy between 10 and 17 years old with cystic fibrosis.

The CDR3 spells CASTLTWGRRSYNEQFF. The CDR3 region has the DNA TGTGCCAGCACCCTAACGTGGGGACGCCGCTCCTACAATGAGCAGTTCTTC. The chain couples TRBV7-2 to TRBJ2-1, with D perhaps matching TRBD1 or TRBD2 (5 bases each). Germline CDR1 and CDR2: SGHTA and FQGNSA. V was shortened by 7 bases and J by 0 bases, with 19 bases between the two germline ends. This CDR3 has 17 residues.